This paragraph covers one T cell receptor beta chain sequence. The antigen it recognizes is unknown. Base qualities are not at hand, and no much larger clone is one base apart. According to the germline V gene, CDR1 reads SGDLS and CDR2 reads YYNGEE. The V end gives up 2 bases and the J end 2 bases, leaving 7 bases in the junction not matched to a gene. Including the terminal cysteine and phenylalanine, the CDR3 comprises 16 residues. Only the CDR3 DNA stays, 48 bases, in frame from base 1. The entry originates in a study of response to subunit inactivated influenza vaccine (dated by TCRdb to about 2018). Regarding the complete study: The study used deep quantitative T cell receptor repertoire profiling to track responses to a trivalent subunit inactivated influenza vaccine. What the authors observed across the whole study: The authors proposed that each seasonal influenza vaccination may bring in only a limited number of new T cells.

To prepare the library, RT-PCR was applied. The reads were generated on an Illumina HiSeq 2500. The public reads were run again by TCRdb, first through fastp at Q25 and then through MiXCR, and only productive beta chains were kept. Rows with one shared CDR3 protein collapse into an entry with the most common genes and DNA. Across this sample there are fewer than 250,000 distinct CDR3 sequences, with approximately 15% seen only once. Of the sample, 20% to 30% is held by the ten largest clones. The sequence links TRBV9 to TRBJ2-3; 8 bases in the middle match TRBD2. The sequence was obtained from a man aged 50-60 years who received an inactivated influenza vaccine. Donor details come from another sample of the same person, matched by shared clones. The material sequenced was CD8+ T cells sorted from PBMCs, taken about 5 days after vaccination. The DNA reads as follows: TGTGCCAGCAGCGTGGAAGCGGGAGCCAACACAGATACGCAGTATTTT. This yields the protein CASSVEAGANTDTQYF. Beyond the CDR3, the reference TRBV9 and TRBJ2-3 genes provide the residues; the full variable domain reads: DSGVTQTPKHLITATGQRVTLRCSPRSGDLSVYWYQQSLDQGLQFLIQYYNGEERAKGNILERFSAQQFPDLHSELNLSSLELGDSALYFCASSVEAGANTDTQYFGPGTRLTVL.